Following are 18 T cell receptor beta chains from one sample sequenced in a study of blood T cell repertoires in COVID-19. Some clones are missing from TCRdb's copy, which holds only in-frame ones; the method was immunoSEQ multiplex PCR. This sample has 120,000 or so clones, with around four fifths found just once. Sequenced input: peripheral blood. These receptors were collected from a human donor in a cohort sampled during active COVID-19.

V gene TRBV19 combines with J gene TRBJ1-2; D is undetermined. This CDR3 has 11 residues. Germline values: CDR1 LNHDA, CDR2 SQIVND (reference sequence). V shed 7 bases and J shed 5 bases, with 8 bases lying between them. The chain's CDR3 is CASNPYYGYTF. The CDR3, as DNA: TGTGCCAGTAATCCTTATTATGGCTACACCTTC.

The rearrangement joins TRBV9 to TRBJ1-2; D might be TRBD1 (6 bases). The CDR3 has 16 amino acids. Germline-derived CDR1 and CDR2 are SGDLS and YYNGEE. Trimming shortened V by 2 bases and J by 2 bases, and 16 bases separated the two germline ends. The CDR3: CASSVDGGSSNYGYTF. CDR3 DNA sequence: TGTGCCAGCAGCGTGGATGGGGGCAGCTCCAACTATGGCTACACCTTC.

The rearrangement links TRBV27 to TRBJ2-3, with D perhaps matching TRBD2 (5 bases). Germline V lookup: CDR1 MNHEY, CDR2 SMNVEV (reference sequence). The CDR3 extends over 14 amino acids. Trimming removed 8 bases at V and 6 bases at J, with 18 bases between. CDR3 in amino acids: CASGPPEGGDTQYF. CDR3 coding DNA: TGTGCCAGCGGCCCCCCGGAAGGCGGGGATACGCAGTATTTT.

This clone came up a few times. This chain joins TRBV6-4 and TRBJ2-1; 10 bases are a match to TRBD2. The germline gives CDR1 MRHNA, CDR2 SNTAGT. CDR3 length: 15 residues. V gave up 3 bases and J gave up 7 bases; unmatched junction bases: 6. Here the CDR3 reads CASSDGAGGPNEQFF. The CDR3 DNA reads TGTGCCAGCAGTGATGGAGCGGGGGGGCCAAATGAGCAGTTCTTC.

The DNA for the CDR3 is TGTGCCAGCAGCTTCAAAGGGGCTGGGGCCAACGTCCTGACTTTC. Its translation is CASSFKGAGANVLTF. The chain joins TRBV7-9 to TRBJ2-6, with a tentative D call TRBD1 (5 bases). V shed 3 bases and J shed 2 bases, with 8 bases lying between them. Germline CDR1 and CDR2: SEHNR and FQNEAQ (reference sequence). The length of the CDR3 is 15 residues.

The chain links TRBV5-1 to TRBJ1-1, with D possibly being TRBD1 (6 bases). Trimming took off 4 bases at V and 4 bases at J, with 14 bases between the two ends. Germline CDR1 and CDR2: SGHRS and YFSETQ. This CDR3 comprises 14 residues. The CDR3 DNA reads TGCGCCAGCAGCCTTGGGGGCGCGAGCACTGAAGCTTTCTTT. Translating it yields CASSLGGASTEAFF.

The chain combines TRBV3-1 (or the pseudogene TRBV3-2) with TRBJ2-2; no clear D gene. The germline V and J ends were trimmed by 2 bases and 8 bases, with 9 bases remaining between them. Looked up from germline, CDR1 is LGHDT and CDR2 is YNNKEL (reference sequence). There are 13 residues in the CDR3. DNA for the CDR3: TGTGCCAGCAGCCAAAGTGCGGTGGGGGAGCTGTTTTTT. It is translated as CASSQSAVGELFF.

This clone has only a few counts. V is TRBV28 and J is TRBJ1-3; maybe TRBD1 (6 bases). This CDR3 contains 14 residues. The germline gives CDR1 MDHEN, CDR2 SYDVKM. V was cut by 6 bases and J by 4 bases, with 13 bases left in between. The CDR3 sequence is CASSLGTFGNTIYF. The DNA of the CDR3 is TGTGCCAGCAGCCTTGGGACATTCGGAAACACCATATATTTT.

The chain links TRBV28 to TRBJ1-6; 9 nucleotides line up with TRBD1. The germline V gene has CDR1 MDHEN and CDR2 SYDVKM. V lost 6 bases and J lost 7; bases outside the gene matches: 4. The CDR3 runs 14 residues. The CDR3, as DNA: TGTGCCAGCAGGAGGGACAGGGAAAATTCACCCCTCCACTTT. Its protein is CASRRDRENSPLHF.

The V call is TRBV7-8, the J call TRBJ2-1; D perhaps matches TRBD2 (6 bases). The CDR3 is made up of 15 amino acids. CDR1 and CDR2 from the germline V gene are SGHVS and FQNEAQ. The V end lost 3 bases, the J end lost 0 bases, and 9 bases lay between the germline ends. The CDR3 DNA follows: TGTGCCAGCAGCTTCCGGGAGTCCTCCTACAATGAGCAGTTCTTC. Translating gives CASSFRESSYNEQFF. The variable domain in full, completed from reference TRBV7-8 and TRBJ2-1, reads GAGVSQSPRYKVAKRGQDVALRCDPISGHVSLFWYQQALGQGPEFLTYFQNEAQLDKSGLPSDRFFAERPEGSVSTLKIQRTQQEDSAVYLCASSFRESSYNEQFFGPGTRLTVL.

CDR3 region: CASREGVTTYEQYF. CDR3 DNA sequence: TGTGCCAGCAGGGAAGGGGTTACTACCTACGAGCAGTACTTC. The V call is TRBV28, the J call TRBJ2-7; tentatively, D is TRBD1 (5 bases). V lost 6 bases and J lost 2, with 14 bases in between. CDR1 is MDHEN and CDR2 is SYDVKM in the germline V gene. The CDR3 is 14 amino acids.

The chain is built from TRBV10-1 and TRBJ1-6; D gene ambiguous. The CDR3 extends over 14 amino acids. Germline V gene sequence: CDR1 WNHNN, CDR2 SYGVQD (reference sequence). V was trimmed by 2 bases and J by 13 bases, leaving 15 bases between them. The CDR3 protein is CASSETGKGFPLHF. In nucleotides, the CDR3 is TGCGCCAGCAGTGAGACGGGGAAAGGGTTTCCCCTCCACTTT.

This chain uses TRBV28 with TRBJ1-1, with no clear D. CDR3 length: 14 amino acids. The V gene lost 6 bases and the J gene lost 4 bases, with 15 bases spanning the gap. The germline V gene encodes CDR1 MDHEN and CDR2 SYDVKM. The CDR3 nucleotides are TGTGCCAGCAGGCGAGGGTTCTTGGGCACTGAAGCTTTCTTT. Its protein product is CASRRGFLGTEAFF.

This clone was observed a single time. V and J are TRBV7-2 and TRBJ2-7, with 7 bases aligning to TRBD2. Germline loops: CDR1 SGHTA, CDR2 FQGNSA. CDR3 length: 13 amino acids. Trimming cost V 5 bases and J 7 bases; bases outside gene matches: 8. CDR3 in amino acids: CASSPGPGGEQYF. In nucleotides, the CDR3 is TGTGCCAGCAGCCCAGGTCCGGGGGGAGAGCAGTACTTC.

The chain joins TRBV5-1 to TRBJ1-1; TRBD1 is a possible D gene (5 bases). Germline V gene sequence: CDR1 SGHRS, CDR2 YFSETQ. V gave up 4 bases and J gave up 0 bases, with 16 bases separating them. CDR3 length: 16 amino acids. The CDR3 DNA reads TGCGCCAGCAGCCCTGGGGCAAATATTATGAACACTGAAGCTTTCTTT. It is translated as CASSPGANIMNTEAFF.

The rearrangement uses TRBV5-1 and TRBJ1-1; D is unclear. Germline CDR1 is SGHRS and CDR2 is YFSETQ. V lost 0 bases and J 2 bases, leaving 8 bases between the germline ends. The CDR3 length is 14 residues. The CDR3: CASSLDGVNTEAFF. CDR3 nucleotides: TGCGCCAGCAGCTTGGACGGGGTCAACACTGAAGCTTTCTTT.

J is TRBJ2-1 and V is TRBV29-1, with 13 bases that match TRBD2. The CDR3 is 16 amino acids. The germline V gene encodes CDR1 SQVTM and CDR2 ANQGSEA. Germline trimming cut 3 bases from V and 4 bases from J; bases unmatched to any gene: 6. The CDR3 region is CSVDGTSGENYNEQFF. In DNA form, the CDR3 reads TGCAGCGTTGACGGGACTAGCGGGGAAAATTACAATGAGCAGTTCTTC.

The rearrangement links TRBV5-3 to TRBJ1-1; TRBD1 might be the D (5 bases). TRBV5-3 is designated an ORF whose function remains uncertain. The V and J ends lost 0 bases and 1 base respectively, with 7 bases between them. CDR3 length: 14 residues. Here the CDR3 reads CARSLVGANTEAFF. The CDR3 coding sequence is TGTGCCAGAAGCTTGGTTGGGGCGAACACTGAAGCTTTCTTT.